A single sample gave rise to the 21 T cell receptor beta chains below, sequenced in a study of persistence of HIV-infected CD4 T cells. This was the immunoSEQ version 4 assay in survey mode. Libraries were prepared by immunoSEQ multiplex PCR; TCRdb keeps only in-frame clonotypes and omits some of them. This table holds more than 30,000 clones, roughly 82% found once. The stimulus was lysate of CMV-infected fibroblasts, around 11 ug/mL. Sorted nonresponding memory CD4+ T cells were CD40L-negative, CD69-negative, CD45RO-high. The antigens these receptors bind are not known. The sequencing used CD4+ T cells sorted from PBMCs after roughly 18-hour stimulation, collected from a patient who received antiretroviral therapy. Source of these receptors: an adult woman with HIV who was CMV-seropositive.

The J gene is TRBJ2-2, the V gene TRBV18, with 14 bases identical to TRBD2. The junction had 3 bases not matched to a gene; V was cut back by 2 bases and J by 4 bases. Germline V CDR1 and CDR2: KGHSH, LQKENI. The CDR3 has 17 amino acids. CDR3 DNA: TGTGCCAGCTCACCAGAGACTAGCGGGAGGGCCACCGGGGAGCTGTTTTTT. Its translation: CASSPETSGRATGELFF.

This clone was detected once. The chain recombines TRBV7-9 with TRBJ1-5; 11 bases line up with TRBD1. The V gene's germline CDR1 is SEHNR and CDR2 FQNEAQ (reference sequence). V shed 3 bases, J shed 4 bases, and the junction held 5 bases outside the gene matches. The CDR3 sequence is 16 residues long. CDR3 sequence: CASSFTGTGGNQPQHF. The CDR3 DNA is TGTGCCAGCAGCTTTACCGGGACAGGGGGGAATCAGCCCCAGCATTTT.

The chain joins TRBV30 to TRBJ1-4, with D tentatively TRBD1 (6 bases). This CDR3 has 13 residues. V was clipped by 5 bases and J by 3 bases, with 10 bases between them. Germline V CDR1 and CDR2: GTSNPN, SVGIG (reference sequence). Here the CDR3 DNA reads TGTGCCTGGTACCGACAGGCTAATGAAAAACTGTTTTTT. It encodes CAWYRQANEKLFF.

This clone occurred once. A read error may produce the germline difference seen at one junction end. This sequence joins TRBV7-2 and TRBJ2-3, with D possibly matching TRBD2 (6 bases). The V gene's germline CDR1 is SGHTA and CDR2 FQGNSA. The CDR3 has 14 amino acids. CDR3: CASSPIGFTGLRHF. The CDR3 DNA reads as TGTGCCAGCAGCCCGATCGGTTTCACAGGACTAAGGCATTTT.

The chain links TRBV30 to TRBJ1-1; a weak D match, TRBD1 (5 bases). V was shortened by 4 bases and J by 1 base, with 16 bases between the two germline ends. The CDR3 sequence is 15 residues long. The germline V gene encodes CDR1 GTSNPN and CDR2 SVGIG (reference sequence). CDR3 in amino acids: CAWIRWGGSNTEAFF. For the CDR3, the DNA is TGTGCCTGGATTAGGTGGGGCGGATCGAACACTGAAGCTTTCTTT. Looking up the rest from reference TRBV30 and TRBJ1-1 gives the full variable domain: SQTIHQWPATLVQPVGSPLSLECTVEGTSNPNLYWYRQAAGRGLQLLFYSVGIGQISSEVPQNLSASRPQDRQFILSSKKLLLSDSGFYLCAWIRWGGSNTEAFFGQGTRLTVV.

V and J are TRBV4-2 and TRBJ2-7; D is unclear. Germline CDR1 is LGHNA and CDR2 is YNFKEQ. Trimming pared 0 bases from V and 2 bases from J, leaving 17 bases between. The CDR3 loop spans 17 amino acids. The CDR3 DNA sequence: TGTGCCAGCAGCCAAGAGGTGGGCAGCTCCTTTACCTACGAGCAGTACTTC. Translated: CASSQEVGSSFTYEQYF.

The chain uses TRBV5-1 and TRBJ2-7, with D possibly matching TRBD1 (5 bases). The CDR3 is 13 residues long. V lost 3 bases and J lost 8, with 15 bases in between. Germline CDR1 and CDR2: SGHRS and YFSETQ. This CDR3 is CASSSKTDTKQYF. In DNA, the CDR3 is TGCGCCAGCAGCTCCAAGACAGATACGAAGCAGTACTTC.

This rearrangement joins TRBV7-9 to TRBJ2-3, with D unclear. The V end was cut by 2 bases, the J end by 0 bases, with 12 bases between. Germline-derived CDR1 and CDR2 are SEHNR and FQNEAQ (reference sequence). The CDR3 totals 16 residues. The CDR3 spells CASSLMRRISTDTQYF. CDR3 DNA: TGTGCCAGCAGCTTAATGCGCAGGATTAGCACAGATACGCAGTATTTT.

This rearrangement joins TRBV4-1 to TRBJ1-2; D might be TRBD1 (5 bases). This CDR3 spans 18 amino acids. The V gene's germline CDR1 is MGHRA and CDR2 YSYEKL. Between the trimmed V and J ends, which lost 1 base and 8 bases, there was a span of 26 bases. CDR3: CASSQGEWQGIAQKGYTF. CDR3 DNA sequence: TGCGCCAGCAGCCAAGGCGAGTGGCAGGGAATAGCCCAGAAGGGCTACACCTTC.

The gene calls are TRBV11-3 and TRBJ2-5; no clear D gene. The V end was cut by 4 bases, the J end by 4 bases, with 10 bases between. CDR3 length: 13 residues. In germline, CDR1 is SGHNT, CDR2 YENEEA. CDR3 protein: CASSSNLGETQYF. CDR3 nucleotide sequence: TGTGCCAGCAGCTCTAACCTAGGAGAGACCCAGTACTTC.

This clone was found once. This chain links TRBV7-2 with TRBJ2-3; D may be TRBD1 or TRBD2 (6 bases each). The V end was cut by 3 bases, the J end by 6 bases, with 13 bases between. Germline-derived CDR1 and CDR2 are SGHTA and FQGNSA. There are 14 residues in the CDR3. The CDR3 here is CASSFSGAADTQYF. Written as DNA, the CDR3 is TGTGCCAGCAGCTTTTCGGGGGCCGCCGATACGCAGTATTTT.

CDR3 DNA: TGTGCCAGCAGTTTCGGCCGTTACAATGAGCAGTTCTTC. It encodes CASSFGRYNEQFF. V and J are TRBV28 and TRBJ2-1; no clear D gene. Trimming removed 3 bases from V and 4 bases from J, with 7 bases in between. This CDR3 has 13 amino acids. CDR1 and CDR2 from the germline V gene are MDHEN and SYDVKM.

The chain recombines TRBV7-2 with TRBJ1-3, with 8 bases lining up with TRBD1. Unmatched junction bases numbered 9, after V lost 5 bases and J lost 3 bases. Looked up from germline, CDR1 is SGHTA and CDR2 is FQGNSA. The CDR3 extends over 16 amino acids. This CDR3 is CASSTHRTGFGNTIYF. CDR3 sequence (DNA): TGTGCCAGCAGCACCCATCGGACAGGGTTTGGAAACACCATATATTTT.

The chain joins TRBV2 to TRBJ2-3, with D tentatively TRBD2 (6 bases). Germline loops: CDR1 SNHLY, CDR2 FYNNEI. The CDR3 contains 15 residues. The V end lost 5 bases, the J end lost 3 bases, and 15 bases lay between the germline ends. CDR3 protein: CASSRREGRTDTQYF. DNA for the CDR3: TGTGCCAGCAGTAGGCGGGAAGGTAGAACAGATACGCAGTATTTT.

The J gene is TRBJ1-6, the V gene TRBV6-5; D not resolved. The CDR3 runs 15 residues. Trimming shortened V by 6 bases and J by 8 bases, and 17 bases separated the two germline ends. Looked up from germline, CDR1 is MNHEY and CDR2 is SVGAGI. CDR3 amino acids: CASSLLRTPDSPLHF. CDR3 coding DNA: TGTGCCAGCAGCCTTCTCCGGACGCCTGATTCACCCCTCCACTTT.

The chain has TRBV10-3 and TRBJ1-1; the D is unclear. Trimming pared 3 bases from V and 6 bases from J, leaving 5 bases between. The CDR3 has 11 residues. CDR1 is ENHRY and CDR2 is SYGVKD in the germline V gene. The DNA for the CDR3 is TGTGCCATCAGTGAACTATCTGAAGCTTTCTTT. Translated: CAISELSEAFF.

The V call is TRBV15, the J call TRBJ1-2; D not certain. CDR1 and CDR2 (germline): LNHNV, YYDKDF (reference sequence). Trimming removed 0 bases from V and 0 bases from J, with 17 bases in between. The CDR3 is 18 residues long. The CDR3 DNA reads as TGTGCCACCAGCAGAGAGAGATACCGGCAGGCAACTAACTATGGCTACACCTTC. Its protein product is CATSRERYRQATNYGYTF.

This chain connects TRBV28 to TRBJ2-7, with D maybe TRBD1 (6 bases). V lost 2 bases and J 2 bases, leaving 13 bases between the germline ends. Germline lookup yields CDR1 MDHEN and CDR2 SYDVKM. This CDR3 is 15 amino acids long. The CDR3 sequence is CASSLVGQTTYEQYF. The CDR3 DNA sequence: TGTGCCAGCAGTTTAGTGGGACAAACCACCTACGAGCAGTACTTC.

CDR3: CASSLRRDQPQHF. In DNA, the CDR3 is TGTGCCAGCAGTTTACGGAGAGATCAGCCCCAGCATTTT. This rearrangement joins TRBV27 to TRBJ1-5; no clear D. The germline V and J ends were trimmed by 2 bases and 5 bases, with 7 bases remaining between them. The germline CDR1 and CDR2 sequences are MNHEY and SMNVEV (reference sequence). The CDR3 totals 13 residues.

The chain links TRBV27 to TRBJ2-4; D may be TRBD2 (5 bases). The CDR3 totals 14 residues. Trimming shortened V by 6 bases and J by 2 bases, and 11 bases separated the two germline ends. Germline V lookup: CDR1 MNHEY, CDR2 SMNVEV (reference sequence). The CDR3 region has the DNA TGTGCCAGCAGGAGTACCGGGACCAAAAACATTCAGTACTTC. This gives the protein CASRSTGTKNIQYF.

J is TRBJ1-5 and V is TRBV5-1; tentatively, D is TRBD1 (6 bases). This CDR3 has 14 amino acids. The V and J ends lost 5 bases and 1 base respectively, with 10 bases between them. Germline V lookup: CDR1 SGHRS, CDR2 YFSETQ. For the CDR3, the DNA is TGCGCCAGCAGGGCAGGGGTCAGCAATCAGCCCCAGCATTTT. Translated, it gives CASRAGVSNQPQHF.